These 2 T cell receptor beta chains were sequenced from one sample in a study of prognosis after radiotherapy for stage I lung cancer. The authors amplified TCR beta CDR3 from genomic DNA using two-round multiplex PCR. Used in first-round PCR were primers specific to each TRBV and TRBJ gene. One entry per CDR3 protein results from TCRdb running MiXCR on the multiplex PCR reads. The sample yields 14,000 or so distinct CDR3 sequences, roughly 27% seen once. Sequencing was performed on PBMCs, taken before or after stereotactic body radiation therapy (not recorded which). The origin of the receptors is a donor aged 50 or older with non-small cell lung cancer.

This clonotype is medium-sized by share. This chain joins TRBV27 and TRBJ2-6; no clear D gene. V was pared by 0 bases and J by 3 bases, with 0 bases between. The CDR3 totals 13 residues. Looked up from germline, CDR1 is MNHEY and CDR2 is SMNVEV (reference sequence). As DNA, the CDR3 is TGTGCCAGCAGTTTATCTGGGGCCAACGTCCTGACTTTC. Amino acids: CASSLSGANVLTF. The full variable domain, with the rest looked up from reference TRBV27 and TRBJ2-6, is EAQVTQNPRYLITVTGKKLTVTCSQNMNHEYMSWYRQDPGLGLRQIYYSMNVEVTDKGDVPEGYKVSRKEKRNFPLILESPSPNQTSLYFCASSLSGANVLTFGAGSRLTVL.

This clonotype was recorded only once. Lacking the conserved final phenylalanine or tryptophan, this CDR3 likely reflects a read error. The rearrangement uses TRBV7-9 and TRBJ2-2, with no clear D. Germline V gene data show CDR1 as SEHNR and CDR2 as FQNEAQ (reference sequence). There are 13 residues in the CDR3. The CDR3 DNA reads TGTGCCAGCAGCCCTTCTGGAACCGTGGAGCTGTTTTCT. Its protein is CASSPSGTVELFS.